A selection of T cell receptor beta chains follows, all from one sample in a study of memory CD4+ T cells and cytomegalovirus serostatus. The assay was immunoSEQ multiplex PCR, and TCRdb's table has in-frame clones only and misses some. The sample shows 60,000 to 70,000 clones, 76% of them seen only once. The source material was memory CD4+ T cells from blood. The receptors come from an adult in good health and CMV-seropositive. Both conserved end residues are part of each CDR3. The D gene is left open where the match is weak. Size values are once, few and many counts, or a class for expanded clones, and some rows have none.

TGTGCCTGGAGTGGAAATGAAAAACTGTTTTTT CAWSGNEKLFF TRBJ1-4 NA TRBV30 NA
TGTGCCAGCAGCTTAGTTCCGGGACAGGGAGGAAACACCATATATTTT CASSLVPGQGGNTIYF TRBJ1-3 TRBD1 TRBV7-2 NA
TGTGCCAGCAGGCGGACAGGGGGTCCCTTATCCTCTGGGGCCAACGTCCTGACTTTC CASRRTGGPLSSGANVLTF TRBJ2-6 TRBD1 TRBV2 few
TGTGCCAGCAGCCTGTTACTAATAGAGACCCAGTACTTC CASSLLLIETQYF TRBJ2-5 NA TRBV7-2 NA
TGTGCCAGCAGCTTAAGTCCGACGGGGGCAGACACTAACTATGGCTACACCTTC CASSLSPTGADTNYGYTF TRBJ1-2 NA TRBV7-3 NA
TGTGCCAGCAGCAGTTACAGGGGGCCGAACACTGAAGCTTTCTTT CASSSYRGPNTEAFF TRBJ1-1 TRBD1 TRBV5-6 NA
TGTGCCAGCAGCGACAGACGAGAGCAGTACTTC CASSDRREQYF TRBJ2-7 NA TRBV6-1 NA
TGTGCCAGCAGTTACTCAGCTAGCGGCCTCCTTTCCGGAGAGACCCAGTACTTC CASSYSASGLLSGETQYF TRBJ2-5 TRBD2 TRBV6-7 NA
TGTGCCAGTAGTTTGGGGAACTATGGCTACACCTTC CASSLGNYGYTF TRBJ1-2 NA TRBV19 NA
TGCGCCAGCAGCTTGTCCCGGGACAGTCCAAACCAGTACTTC CASSLSRDSPNQYF TRBJ2-5 TRBD1 TRBV5-1 NA
TGTGCCTGGAGTACGTACAATGAGCAGTTCTTC CAWSTYNEQFF TRBJ2-1 NA TRBV30 NA
TGTGCCAGTAGTACCTGGACTCGGTCCTCCTACGAGCAGTACTTC CASSTWTRSSYEQYF TRBJ2-7 NA TRBV19 NA
TGTGCCAGCAGTTTTCCGACAGGCCAGAATGAAAAACTGTTTTTT CASSFPTGQNEKLFF TRBJ1-4 NA TRBV6-6 once
TGTGCCAGCAGCTTAGGGCATTCTATGGATGGCTACACCTTC CASSLGHSMDGYTF TRBJ1-2 NA TRBV7-9 NA
TGTGCCAGCATCACTACCCGCAGGTCTAATAGCAATCAGCCCCAGCATTTT CASITTRRSNSNQPQHF TRBJ1-5 NA TRBV28 NA
TGCGCCAGCAGCCAAGTCGGACAGGGGGCCTTGCGGTACGAGCAGTACTTC CASSQVGQGALRYEQYF TRBJ2-7 TRBD1 TRBV4-3 NA
TGTGCCATCAGTGACGAGGGCAGAAAGAACACTGAAGCTTTCTTT CAISDEGRKNTEAFF TRBJ1-1 NA TRBV10-3 NA
TGTGCCAGCAGCTTAGACCAGGCCACAGATACGCAGTATTTT CASSLDQATDTQYF TRBJ2-3 NA TRBV11-3 NA